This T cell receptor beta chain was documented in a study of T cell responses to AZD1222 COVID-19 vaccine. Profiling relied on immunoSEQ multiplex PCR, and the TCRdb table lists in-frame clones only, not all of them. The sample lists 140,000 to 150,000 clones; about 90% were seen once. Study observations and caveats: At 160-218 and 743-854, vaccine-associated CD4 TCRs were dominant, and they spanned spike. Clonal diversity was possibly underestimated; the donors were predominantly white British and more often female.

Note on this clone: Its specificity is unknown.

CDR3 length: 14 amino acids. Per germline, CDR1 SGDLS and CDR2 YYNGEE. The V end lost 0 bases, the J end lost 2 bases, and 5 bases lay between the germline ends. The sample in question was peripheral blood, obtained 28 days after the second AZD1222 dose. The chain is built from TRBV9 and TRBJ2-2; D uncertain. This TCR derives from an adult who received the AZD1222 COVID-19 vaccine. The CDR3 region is CASSVGLNTGELFF. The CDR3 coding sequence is TGTGCCAGCAGCGTAGGCCTTAACACCGGGGAGCTGTTTTTT.